This T cell receptor (beta chain) was identified in a study of cytomegalovirus exposure and HLA in healthy donors. Overall study context: Ancestry clustering placed 81% of several hundred genotyped donors in the Caucasian-associated cluster. Overall study results and limits: The analysis excluded some indistinguishable V segments, including TRBV6-2 and TRBV6-3.

At the time of sampling, donors were nominally healthy, though unrecorded immune exposures were likely. Notes on this clone: Antigen unknown.

The V and J ends lost 4 bases and 0 bases respectively, with 15 bases between them. The germline V gene has CDR1 LGHNA and CDR2 YNFKEQ. This CDR3 is 17 amino acids long. The PCR had 60 Vbeta and 13 Jbeta primers. Profiling relied on immunoSEQ multiplex PCR, and the TCRdb table lists in-frame clones only, not all of them. The sample has roughly 120,000 clones; approximately 80% are singletons. V usage is TRBV4-2 and J usage is TRBJ1-4; the D is unclear. Sequences were obtained from PBMCs. The sequence came from a man aged 25-45 years in good health and CMV-seropositive. The CDR3 DNA reads as TGTGCCAGCAGCCCGGGTCTCCTCAGATCAACTAATGAAAAACTGTTTTTT. Its protein is CASSPGLLRSTNEKLFF.